This entry is about one T cell receptor beta chain. Authors' analysis steps: Using reference gene primer amplification, nucleated cell counts were estimated. Sequencing was performed with immunoSEQ multiplex PCR; in TCRdb, only in-frame clones are kept and a portion is missing. V, J and clone size reflect that table, while D and trimming were determined from the DNA. The sample comprises around 300,000 clones, nearly 90% of which are singletons, and around 0.93% rests with the top ten. This entry belongs to a study of blood T cell repertoires in COVID-19. In the study overall: The origin of the acute and convalescent COVID-19 samples was the United States, Italy and Spain.

Seattle enrolled patients during active infection and tracked them longitudinally. The specimen was peripheral blood. The clonotype comes from a woman in her 40s with COVID-19, enrolled during active disease.

The CDR3 here is CAISAGVLGGYTF. The DNA for the CDR3 is TGTGCCATCAGCGCAGGGGTTTTGGGTGGCTACACCTTC. The genes are TRBV10-3 and TRBJ1-2; D possibly corresponds to TRBD1 (6 bases). The V end lost 6 bases, the J end lost 7 bases, and 15 bases lay between the germline ends. This CDR3 has 13 amino acids. Germline V CDR1 and CDR2: ENHRY, SYGVKD.